The T cell receptor beta chain described here comes from a study of glioma-infiltrating T cells after dendritic cell vaccination. Across the whole study: Monocyte-derived dendritic cells, cultured 7 to 8 days with IL-4 and GM-CSF, were pulsed with autologous tumor lysate. At biweekly intervals, patients got three intradermal dendritic cell vaccine injections.

As regards this clone: Sequence at one end of the junction differs from germline and may be a read error. Within the sample, other DNA sequences also encode this same CDR3.

The time point was: after dendritic cell vaccination, including at tumor progression/relapse. Fresh-frozen tumor tissue and more than two years of survival data were available for all. Germline V CDR1 and CDR2: MGHDK, SYGVNS. This CDR3 has 15 residues. The primer mix had 60 V beta and 13 J beta primers. Sequencing was performed with immunoSEQ multiplex PCR; in TCRdb, only in-frame clones are kept and a portion is missing. The sample contains roughly 50,000 clones, roughly 90% of which appear only once. The chain carries TRBV25-1 and TRBJ2-5, with TRBD1 as a possible D gene (6 bases). The TCR comes from a human donor with glioblastoma. Sequences were derived from blood, sampled after dendritic cell vaccination. CDR3 in DNA: TGCGCCAGCAGTGAGGCTGGGACACCCCAGGAGACCCAGTACTTC. Protein: CASSEAGTPQETQYF. Together with reference TRBV25-1 and TRBJ2-5, the CDR3 gives the full variable domain: EADIYQTPRYLVIGTGKKITLECSQTMGHDKMYWYQQDPGMELHLIHYSYGVNSTEKGDLSSESTVSRIRTEHFPLTLESARPSHTSQYLCASSEAGTPQETQYFGPGTRLLVL.